Shown below are 30 T cell receptor beta chains from a single sample sequenced in a study of T cells in Graves' hyperthyroidism and ophthalmopathy. TCR beta CDR3 region amplification was performed from RNA transcripts. The HTBI primer set drove a first-round RT-PCR of the TCR CDR3. Each CDR3 protein gets one entry after TCRdb re-called the multiplex PCR reads with MiXCR. Counted here are 700,000 to 950,000 distinct CDR3 sequences, approximately 36% occurring once; the ten biggest clones make up 31%. Sequences were obtained from blood. These TCRs come from a woman aged 40 to 50 with Graves' hyperthyroidism.

The CDR3 loop is CASSLWTSEETQYF. CDR3 DNA sequence: TGTGCCAGCAGCTTGTGGACTAGCGAGGAGACCCAGTACTTC. This chain joins TRBV5-6 and TRBJ2-5, with 9 bases identical to TRBD2. The V gene end was trimmed by 1 base and the J gene end by 5 bases; junction bases not matched to a gene: 3. CDR3 length equals 14 residues. Germline V gene data show CDR1 as SGHDT and CDR2 as YYEEEE.

Ten or more counts support this clonotype. The chain is built from TRBV5-1 and TRBJ1-1; D gene unclear. The CDR3 contains 15 residues. V was pared by 2 bases and J by 0 bases, with 11 bases between. Germline V lookup: CDR1 SGHRS, CDR2 YFSETQ. This CDR3 is CASSFSYDMNTEAFF. The CDR3 DNA reads TGCGCCAGCAGCTTCTCGTACGACATGAACACTGAAGCTTTCTTT.

The V gene is TRBV6-1, the J gene TRBJ1-1; TRBD1 might be the D (6 bases). Germline V gene sequence: CDR1 MNHNS, CDR2 SASEGT. Trimming removed 6 bases at V and 7 bases at J, with 24 bases between. The CDR3 totals 16 residues. CDR3 DNA sequence: TGTGCCAGCAGCCAGTACCAACAGGGTGGGCGGAGTGAAGCTTTCTTT. This encodes CASSQYQQGGRSEAFF.

The V and J genes are TRBV7-9 and TRBJ1-5; 8 nucleotides align to TRBD1. This CDR3 spans 17 amino acids. V trimming: 6 bases; J trimming: 5 bases; junction bases outside the gene matches: 15. Germline lookup yields CDR1 SEHNR and CDR2 FQNEAQ (reference sequence). Written as DNA, the CDR3 is TGTGCCAGCAGTTCGACGGGGACAGGCGACCTGGATCAGCCCCAGCATTTT. Amino acid sequence: CASSSTGTGDLDQPQHF.

This clonotype was recorded at least ten times. This chain uses TRBV7-8 with TRBJ2-7; D is undetermined. CDR1 is SGHVS and CDR2 is FQNEAQ in the germline V gene. Trimming removed 4 bases at V and 0 bases at J, with 10 bases between. The CDR3 sequence is 14 residues long. Here the CDR3 reads CASSYAGSSYEQYF. The CDR3 region has the DNA TGTGCCAGCAGCTACGCCGGTAGCTCCTACGAGCAGTACTTC.

The chain recombines TRBV2 with TRBJ2-7; D gene ambiguous. Germline lookup yields CDR1 SNHLY and CDR2 FYNNEI. V was trimmed by 2 bases and J by 7 bases, leaving 9 bases between them. The CDR3 extends over 12 amino acids. The CDR3 spells CASSETFGEQYF. The CDR3 DNA sequence: TGTGCCAGCAGTGAAACCTTCGGGGAGCAGTACTTC.

CDR3 nucleotide sequence: TGTGCCAGCAGCTTACTAGCGGGGTCTCCCAATGAGCAGTTCTTC. Its translation: CASSLLAGSPNEQFF. The chain uses TRBV2 and TRBJ2-1; TRBD2 matches at 10 bases. J lost 6 bases, V lost 6 bases, and 8 bases had no gene match. The CDR3 is made up of 15 amino acids. CDR1 and CDR2 from the germline V gene are SNHLY and FYNNEI. Full variable domain (outside the CDR3, taken from reference TRBV2 and TRBJ2-1): EPEVTQTPSHQVTQMGQEVILRCVPISNHLYFYWYRQILGQKVEFLVSFYNNEISEKSEIFDDQFSVERPDGSNFTLKIRSTKLEDSAMYFCASSLLAGSPNEQFFGPGTRLTVL.

The J gene is TRBJ2-7, the V gene TRBV25-1; TRBD1 agrees at 7 bases. CDR1 is MGHDK, CDR2 SYGVNS, per germline. This CDR3 contains 13 residues. V lost 2 bases to trimming and J lost 7 bases; unmatched junction nucleotides: 5. CDR3 nucleotide sequence: TGTGCCAGCAGTGAAACAGGGGTTGATGAGCAGTACTTC. This encodes CASSETGVDEQYF.

This clonotype was seen ten or more times. The CDR3 sequence: CATQNQETQYF. The CDR3 nucleotides read TGTGCAACTCAGAACCAAGAGACCCAGTACTTC. The chain has TRBV10-3 and TRBJ2-5; D not certain. In germline, CDR1 is ENHRY, CDR2 SYGVKD. This CDR3 is 11 amino acids long.

This clonotype was detected only a few times. Germline and junction disagree at one end, which may indicate a read error. The rearrangement joins TRBV4-2 to TRBJ1-2; 7 positions match TRBD1. There are 15 residues in the CDR3. The germline gives CDR1 LGHNA, CDR2 YNFKEQ. The CDR3 DNA sequence: TGTGCCTGCAGCCAAGAGCGGACAGGTGCCTATGGCTACACCTTC. Protein product: CACSQERTGAYGYTF.

This clonotype has just a few counts. The chain recombines TRBV7-2 with TRBJ1-1; no definite D call. The CDR3 runs to 15 residues. Deletions cut 2 bases from V and 4 bases from J, with 14 bases between. The germline CDR1 and CDR2 sequences are SGHTA and FQGNSA. CDR3 residues: CASSLLGPRGTEAFF. CDR3 bases: TGTGCCAGCAGCTTACTAGGTCCCAGAGGCACTGAAGCTTTCTTT.

Points on this clonotype: This may stem from a read error, because a much larger clone lies one nucleotide away. V and J are TRBV6-5 and TRBJ1-2, with a tentative D call TRBD1 (6 bases). The germline V gene has CDR1 MNHEY and CDR2 SVGAGI. This CDR3 has 14 residues. The CDR3 DNA follows: TGCGCCAGCAGCCAAGGACAGTCTAACCATGGCTACACCTTC. Amino acids: CASSQGQSNHGYTF.

This clonotype appeared many times. This sequence joins TRBV7-2 and TRBJ2-7, with TRBD1 matching 7 bases. With V trimmed by 5 bases and J by 1 base, 11 bases remained unmatched. The CDR3 totals 16 residues. Per the germline V gene, CDR1 is SGHTA and CDR2 is FQGNSA. The CDR3 DNA follows: TGTGCCAGCAGCACGTCGACAGGGCGGATTTCCTACGAGCAGTACTTC. Its protein product is CASSTSTGRISYEQYF.

In its sample, this clonotype was seen a few times. The V gene is TRBV12-3 or TRBV12-4, the J gene TRBJ2-2; D is uncertain. The CDR3 spans 12 residues. Trimming took 1 base from V and 10 from J, leaving 7 bases between them. DNA of the CDR3: TGTGCCAGCAGTTTAGGGGGTTCGGAGCTGTTTTTT. It specifies CASSLGGSELFF.

V and J are TRBV5-5 and TRBJ1-4, with D hard to call. Germline CDR1 reads SGHKS; CDR2 reads YYEKEE (reference sequence). Trimming removed 5 bases at V and 8 bases at J, with 19 bases between. The CDR3 covers 15 residues. The CDR3 loop is CASRLGGNSLEKLFF. As DNA, the CDR3 is TGTGCCAGCAGGTTAGGTGGGAATAGTCTGGAAAAACTGTTTTTT.

The table lists this clonotype with many counts. The chain is built from TRBV7-2 and TRBJ1-2; D is undetermined. Looked up from germline, CDR1 is SGHTA and CDR2 is FQGNSA. The CDR3 sequence is 12 residues long. The CDR3 loop reads CGVRSSNYGYTF. CDR3 DNA: TGTGGCGTGCGGAGCTCTAACTATGGCTACACCTTC.

This clonotype was counted between two and nine times. One junction end disagrees with the germline gene, perhaps due to a read error. This sequence joins TRBV10-3 and TRBJ2-2; maybe TRBD2 (6 bases). This CDR3 comprises 15 residues. CDR1 and CDR2 from the germline V gene are ENHRY and SYGVKD. The CDR3 spells CASSHPGLTTGELFF. The CDR3 DNA follows: TGTGCCAGCAGTCACCCGGGACTCACCACCGGGGAGCTGTTTTTT.

V usage is TRBV5-1 and J usage is TRBJ2-3, with D possibly being TRBD2 (6 bases). Trimming pared 5 bases from V and 8 bases from J, leaving 9 bases between. This CDR3 spans 11 amino acids. CDR1 and CDR2 from the germline V gene are SGHRS and YFSETQ. CDR3 in DNA: TGCGCCAGCAGTTGGGACTTTACGCAGTATTTT. Residues: CASSWDFTQYF.

This clonotype came up a few times. The J gene is TRBJ1-2, the V gene TRBV6-5, with D unresolved. This CDR3 is built from 15 residues. Germline V lookup: CDR1 MNHEY, CDR2 SVGAGI. V was clipped by 1 base and J by 9 bases, with 18 bases between them. The CDR3 here is CASSYLWTPSESYTF. In nucleotides, the CDR3 is TGTGCCAGCAGTTACTTGTGGACTCCAAGTGAGAGCTACACCTTC.

This clonotype was seen a few times. The genes are TRBV6-2 or TRBV6-3 and TRBJ1-2, with D unresolved. Per the germline V gene, CDR1 is MNHEY and CDR2 is SVGEGT. V was clipped by 6 bases and J by 1 base, with 9 bases between them. The CDR3 spans 13 residues. This chain's CDR3 is CASSLDHNYGYTF. DNA of the CDR3: TGTGCCAGCAGCTTGGACCATAACTATGGCTACACCTTC.

This clonotype was seen at least ten times. The gene calls are TRBV7-9 and TRBJ2-2; D is undetermined. CDR3 length: 14 amino acids. Germline loops: CDR1 SEHNR, CDR2 FQNEAQ (reference sequence). V was clipped by 3 bases and J by 0 bases, with 5 bases between them. The CDR3 nucleotides read TGTGCCAGCAGCTTCGGGCCGAACACCGGGGAGCTGTTTTTT. This encodes CASSFGPNTGELFF.

This clonotype was detected only a few times. The chain has TRBV5-1 and TRBJ2-5; 12 bases map to TRBD2. Germline V CDR1 and CDR2: SGHRS, YFSETQ. This CDR3 has 16 residues. The ends lost 0 bases at V and 4 bases at J; junction bases unmatched: 4. For the CDR3, the DNA is TGCGCCAGCAGCTTGGTTGCACTAGCGGGAGGAGAGACCCAGTACTTC. Protein product: CASSLVALAGGETQYF. Supplemented by reference TRBV5-1 and TRBJ2-5, the full variable domain reads KAGVTQTPRYLIKTRGQQVTLSCSPISGHRSVSWYQQTPGQGLQFLFEYFSETQRNKGNFPGRFSGRQFSNSRSEMNVSTLELGDSALYLCASSLVALAGGETQYFGPGTRLLVL.

The chain is built from TRBV20-1 and TRBJ2-5, with unresolved D. Trimming removed 4 bases from V and 5 bases from J, with 8 bases in between. This CDR3 has 11 residues. The germline V gene has CDR1 DFQATT and CDR2 SNEGSKA (reference sequence). CDR3 sequence reads: CSATPSETQYF. CDR3 nucleotide sequence: TGCAGTGCTACACCGTCGGAGACCCAGTACTTC.

This clonotype was detected ten times or more. This sequence joins TRBV20-1 and TRBJ1-1; possible D gene TRBD1, 5 bases. The CDR3 extends over 14 amino acids. The germline CDR1 and CDR2 sequences are DFQATT and SNEGSKA (reference sequence). V lost 5 bases, J lost 0 bases, and 13 bases lay in between. The CDR3 loop is CSASLPGMNTEAFF. CDR3 bases: TGCAGTGCTTCTCTGCCAGGGATGAACACTGAAGCTTTCTTT.

The chain links TRBV6-1 to TRBJ1-2; 11 nucleotides align to TRBD1. The CDR3 has 15 residues. Germline-derived CDR1 and CDR2 are MNHNS and SASEGT. The trim removed 5 bases at V and 5 bases at J, leaving 7 bases unmatched. The CDR3 DNA sequence: TGTGCCAGCAGTTACGCCGGGACAGGGGGATATGGCTACACCTTC. This gives the protein CASSYAGTGGYGYTF.

The V call is TRBV9, the J call TRBJ1-2; D unresolved. The CDR3 runs 13 residues. Between the trimmed V and J ends, which lost 4 bases and 4 bases, there was a span of 11 bases. The germline V gene encodes CDR1 SGDLS and CDR2 YYNGEE. CDR3 protein: CASSPPDGYGYTF. CDR3 DNA: TGTGCCAGCAGCCCGCCGGACGGCTATGGCTACACCTTC.

This clonotype showed up many times. The chain joins TRBV7-9 to TRBJ1-5; TRBD1 matches at 10 bases. V lost 3 bases to trimming and J lost 6 bases; unmatched junction nucleotides: 8. This CDR3 has 16 amino acids. Germline V lookup: CDR1 SEHNR, CDR2 FQNEAQ (reference sequence). This CDR3 is CASSFAGTGEGQPQHF. In DNA, the CDR3 is TGTGCCAGCAGCTTCGCCGGGACAGGGGAGGGTCAGCCCCAGCATTTT. The variable domain in full, completed from reference TRBV7-9 and TRBJ1-5, reads DTGVSQNPRHKITKRGQNVTFRCDPISEHNRLYWYRQTLGQGPEFLTYFQNEAQLEKSRLLSDRFSAERPKGSFSTLEIQRTEQGDSAMYLCASSFAGTGEGQPQHFGDGTRLSIL.

This sequence joins TRBV28 and TRBJ2-5, with 7 bases lining up with TRBD2. From germline, CDR1 is MDHEN and CDR2 SYDVKM. The CDR3 runs to 15 residues. V shed 5 bases, J shed 2 bases, and the junction held 8 bases outside the gene matches. CDR3 region: CASSVLKRGQETQYF. The CDR3 nucleotides are TGTGCCAGCAGTGTCCTGAAGCGGGGACAAGAGACCCAGTACTTC.

This clonotype was detected once. In DNA form, the CDR3 reads TGTGCCAGGCTGCTCCCAGGGACGGACACTGAAGCTTTCTTT. Its translation: CARLLPGTDTEAFF. V usage is TRBV19 and J usage is TRBJ1-1; possibly TRBD1 for D (5 bases). CDR1 is LNHDA and CDR2 is SQIVND in the germline V gene (reference sequence). The V end was cut by 9 bases, the J end by 3 bases, with 17 bases between. The CDR3 totals 14 residues.

In its sample, this clonotype was seen many times. The J gene is TRBJ1-2, the V gene TRBV24-1; TRBD1 might be the D (6 bases). The CDR3 totals 15 residues. Germline CDR1 KGHDR, CDR2 SFDVKD. V lost 2 bases and J lost 3, with 12 bases in between. This chain's CDR3 is CATSDSGTRDYGYTF. DNA for the CDR3: TGTGCCACCAGTGATTCCGGGACAAGAGACTATGGCTACACCTTC.